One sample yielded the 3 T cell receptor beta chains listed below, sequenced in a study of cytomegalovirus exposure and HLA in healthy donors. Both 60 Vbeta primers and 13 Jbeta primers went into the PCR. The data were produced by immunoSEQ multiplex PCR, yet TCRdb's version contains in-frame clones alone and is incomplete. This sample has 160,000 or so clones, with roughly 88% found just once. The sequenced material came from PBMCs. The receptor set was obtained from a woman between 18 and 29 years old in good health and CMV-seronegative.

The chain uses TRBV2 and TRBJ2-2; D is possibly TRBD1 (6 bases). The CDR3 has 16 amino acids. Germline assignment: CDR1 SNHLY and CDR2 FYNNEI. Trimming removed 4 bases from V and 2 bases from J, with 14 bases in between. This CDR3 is CASSGWAGDNTGELFF. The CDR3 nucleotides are TGTGCCAGCAGTGGTTGGGCAGGGGACAACACCGGGGAGCTGTTTTTT.

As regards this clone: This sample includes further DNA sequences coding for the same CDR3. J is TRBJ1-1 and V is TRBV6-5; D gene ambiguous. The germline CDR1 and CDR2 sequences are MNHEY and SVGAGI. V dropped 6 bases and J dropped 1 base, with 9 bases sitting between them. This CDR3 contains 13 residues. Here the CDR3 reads CASRNQANTEAFF. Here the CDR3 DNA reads TGTGCCAGCAGGAACCAGGCGAACACTGAAGCTTTCTTT.

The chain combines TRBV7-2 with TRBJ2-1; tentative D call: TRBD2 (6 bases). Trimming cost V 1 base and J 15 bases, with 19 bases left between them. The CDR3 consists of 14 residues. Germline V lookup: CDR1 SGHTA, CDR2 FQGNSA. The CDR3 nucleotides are TGTGCCAGCAGCTTAGTCACGGCGGGGAAGGCCTGGTTCTTC. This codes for CASSLVTAGKAWFF.